Listed here are 18 T cell receptor beta chains from one sample, sequenced in a study of blood T cell repertoires in COVID-19. Sequenced by immunoSEQ multiplex PCR; TCRdb stores in-frame clones only, minus some. Altogether some 150,000 clones are present, 75% to 90% being singletons, with the ten largest covering around 38%. Material: peripheral blood. The receptors derive from a man aged 45-60 years who had recovered from COVID-19.

The genes are TRBV25-1 and TRBJ1-2; D perhaps matches TRBD1 (6 bases). V lost 2 bases to trimming and J lost 3 bases, with 10 bases between them. The germline V gene encodes CDR1 MGHDK and CDR2 SYGVNS. The CDR3 extends over 14 amino acids. The CDR3 coding sequence is TGTGCCAGCAGTGAACCAGGGGCCCACTATGGCTACACCTTC. Translation gives CASSEPGAHYGYTF.

The rearrangement uses TRBV18 and TRBJ2-7, with 10 bases fitting TRBD1. J was trimmed by 1 base and V by 4 bases; bases with no gene match: 4. CDR1 and CDR2 from the germline V gene are KGHSH and LQKENI. The CDR3 is made up of 15 amino acids. CDR3 DNA sequence: TGTGCCAGCTCACTGCCGGGACAGGGGTCCTACGAGCAGTACTTC. Its translation: CASSLPGQGSYEQYF.

This rearrangement joins TRBV5-1 to TRBJ2-7, with 12 bases identical to TRBD2. CDR3 length: 16 residues. The V gene end was trimmed by 4 bases and the J gene end by 1 base; junction bases not matched to a gene: 6. Germline values: CDR1 SGHRS, CDR2 YFSETQ. The CDR3, as DNA: TGCGCCAGCAGCCTCGGGACTAGCGGGCCATCCTACGAGCAGTACTTC. Protein: CASSLGTSGPSYEQYF.

In its sample, this clone was seen a few times. The rearrangement links TRBV30 to TRBJ2-2; TRBD1 might be the D (6 bases). V lost 3 bases, J lost 2 bases, and 7 bases lay in between. Germline values: CDR1 GTSNPN, CDR2 SVGIG (reference sequence). The CDR3 has 13 amino acids. In nucleotides, the CDR3 is TGTGCCTGGAGGGGACACAACACCGGGGAGCTGTTTTTT. It is translated as CAWRGHNTGELFF.

The gene calls are TRBV7-9 and TRBJ1-5; a weak D match, TRBD1 (5 bases). Germline loops: CDR1 SEHNR, CDR2 FQNEAQ (reference sequence). Deletions cut 5 bases from V and 7 bases from J, with 15 bases between. This CDR3 is built from 14 residues. The CDR3 is CASSQGTLGQPQHF. CDR3 coding DNA: TGTGCCAGCAGCCAGGGCACTTTAGGCCAGCCCCAGCATTTT.

The chain couples TRBV19 to TRBJ1-5; D is undetermined. CDR3 size: 15 residues. Trimming shortened V by 2 bases and J by 3 bases, and 11 bases separated the two germline ends. CDR1 and CDR2 from the germline V gene are LNHDA and SQIVND (reference sequence). DNA for the CDR3: TGTGCCAGTAGTATATCCGCACGACACAATCAGCCCCAGCATTTT. This gives the protein CASSISARHNQPQHF.

The rearrangement joins TRBV5-1 to TRBJ2-2; tentatively, D is TRBD2 (6 bases). V was pared by 3 bases and J by 5 bases, with 11 bases between. CDR1 is SGHRS, CDR2 YFSETQ, per germline. This CDR3 is built from 14 residues. CDR3 DNA sequence: TGCGCCAGCAGCTCCACTAGCATTACCGGGGAGCTGTTTTTT. It yields the protein CASSSTSITGELFF.

The J gene is TRBJ2-2, the V gene TRBV6-5; D remains unclear. The ends were cut back, 4 bases at V and 7 bases at J, with 7 bases in the middle. The germline V gene encodes CDR1 MNHEY and CDR2 SVGAGI. The CDR3 runs to 12 residues. The DNA for the CDR3 is TGTGCCAGCAGTTTGCTAATCGGGGAGCTGTTTTTT. Translating it yields CASSLLIGELFF.

The gene calls are TRBV6-6 and TRBJ1-1, with D perhaps matching TRBD1 (6 bases). With 5 bases removed from V and 0 bases from J, the gap between germline ends came to 7 bases. CDR3 size: 13 residues. Germline CDR1 MNHNY, CDR2 SVGAGI (reference sequence). CDR3 sequence (DNA): TGTGCCAGCAGTAACAGGGTGAACACTGAAGCTTTCTTT. This encodes CASSNRVNTEAFF.

The chain couples TRBV21-1 to TRBJ2-2; TRBD1, the table's D call, lacks a check against the DNA. TRBV21-1 is recorded as a pseudogene. CDR3 length: 16 residues. This CDR3 is CASSKAGTGGPGELFF. The CDR3 DNA reads as TGTGCCAGCAGCAAAGCCGGGACAGGGGGCCCCGGGGAGCTGTTTTTT.

The genes are TRBV3-1 (or the pseudogene TRBV3-2) and TRBJ2-2; 7 nucleotides line up with TRBD2. The germline V gene has CDR1 LGHDT and CDR2 YNNKEL (reference sequence). Trimming cost V 2 bases and J 5 bases; bases outside gene matches: 2. This CDR3 has 14 residues. CDR3 sequence (DNA): TGTGCCAGCAGCCAACTGGGGGGGACCGGGGAGCTGTTTTTT. Protein product: CASSQLGGTGELFF.

The count of this clone is one. The V and J genes are TRBV5-4 and TRBJ2-7, with a possible D match to TRBD1 (6 bases). The CDR3 is made up of 16 amino acids. Trimming stripped 4 bases from V and 2 bases from J, with 19 bases between. Germline assignment: CDR1 SGHNT and CDR2 YYREEE (reference sequence). The CDR3 sequence is CASSPGWAGVPYEQYF. For the CDR3, the DNA is TGTGCCAGCAGCCCAGGATGGGCAGGGGTCCCCTACGAGCAGTACTTC.

This clone was recorded at least ten times. V is TRBV15 and J is TRBJ2-2; unclear D gene. The V and J ends lost 2 bases and 3 bases respectively, with 4 bases between them. This CDR3 comprises 13 residues. Per the germline V gene, CDR1 is LNHNV and CDR2 is YYDKDF (reference sequence). The CDR3 DNA reads TGTGCCACCAGCAGATCAGACACCGGGGAGCTGTTTTTT. Its protein product is CATSRSDTGELFF.

The J gene is TRBJ1-4, the V gene TRBV7-6, with 7 bases identical to TRBD1. J lost 0 bases, V lost 2 bases, and 18 bases had no gene match. From germline, CDR1 is SGHVS and CDR2 FNYEAQ. The CDR3 loop spans 21 amino acids. CDR3 nucleotide sequence: TGTGCCAGCAGCTTAAATACCGCAGGGGGGAGTTTGGTTGCAACTAATGAAAAACTGTTTTTT. It is translated as CASSLNTAGGSLVATNEKLFF.

The chain joins TRBV27 to TRBJ2-7, with TRBD1 matching 9 bases. The CDR3 is 12 residues long. After removal of 4 bases from V and 6 bases from J, the junction contained 1 base not matched to a gene. Germline CDR1 is MNHEY and CDR2 is SMNVEV (reference sequence). The CDR3 sequence is CASSSTGGEQYF. CDR3 nucleotides: TGTGCCAGCAGTTCGACAGGGGGCGAGCAGTACTTC.

This chain joins TRBV5-4 and TRBJ2-1; weak D call: TRBD1 (5 bases). Germline CDR1 and CDR2: SGHNT and YYREEE (reference sequence). The CDR3 has 13 residues. V was clipped by 6 bases and J by 4 bases, with 11 bases between them. The CDR3, as DNA: TGTGCCAGCACGAGAACAGGTTACAATGAGCAGTTCTTC. Encoded protein: CASTRTGYNEQFF. The full variable domain, with the rest looked up from reference TRBV5-4 and TRBJ2-1, is ETGVTQSPTHLIKTRGQQVTLRCSSQSGHNTVSWYQQALGQGPQFIFQYYREEENGRGNFPPRFSGLQFPNYSSELNVNALELDDSALYLCASTRTGYNEQFFGPGTRLTVL.

V gene TRBV29-1 combines with J gene TRBJ2-3, with TRBD1 matching 9 bases. This CDR3 contains 14 residues. Germline trimming cut 6 bases from V and 8 bases from J; bases unmatched to any gene: 12. Germline V gene data show CDR1 as SQVTM and CDR2 as ANQGSEA. CDR3 DNA: TGCAGCGTCGTTACCGGGACAGGGCGGGGTACGCAGTATTTT. Its translation is CSVVTGTGRGTQYF.

The rearrangement uses TRBV5-4 and TRBJ1-2; no clear D gene. There are 11 residues in the CDR3. Germline CDR1 and CDR2: SGHNT and YYREEE (reference sequence). V lost 5 bases to trimming and J lost 5 bases, with 7 bases between them. Here the CDR3 DNA reads TGTGCCAGCAGTTCCGTATATGGCTACACCTTC. This gives the protein CASSSVYGYTF.